The clone carrying this T cell receptor (beta chain) showed up many times. Per germline, CDR1 MNHNS and CDR2 SASEGT. CDR3 length equals 13 residues. V was cut by 2 bases and J by 4 bases, with 8 bases left in between. Sample-barcoded 5' priming and a J-beta primer mix drove a second PCR of roughly 7 to 11 cycles. TCRdb reprocessed the 5' RACE reads via MiXCR and lists one record per CDR3 protein. The sample has fewer than 650,000 distinct CDR3 sequences; around 27% are singletons. The data were obtained in a study of blood T cells in healthy people across ages. The same data also went into a second study, on T cells of mothers and their children.

The sequence came from a boy between 2 and 10 years old in good health. The sequenced sample was blood. The rearrangement links TRBV6-1 to TRBJ1-2; unclear D gene. CDR3 DNA: TGTGCCAGCAGTGAATCGGGAGGCTATGGCTACACCTTC. The encoded protein is CASSESGGYGYTF.